Sequencing of this T cell receptor (beta chain) was carried out in a study of T cells in Graves' hyperthyroidism and ophthalmopathy. Study background: Prior to any treatment, at the point of initial diagnosis, peripheral blood was collected. Study results and limitations: For ophthalmopathy, model prediction preceded onset by a median roughly 6.2 months.

This clonotype came up a few times. Its antigen is unknown. The definition of stable Graves' hyperthyroidism was no ophthalmopathy progression within 18 months. Subjects aged 18 to 65 presented with newly diagnosed hyperthyroidism of less than 2 months' duration. The investigators amplified TCR beta CDR3 regions from RNA transcripts. The HTBI primer set drove a first-round RT-PCR of the TCR CDR3. TCRdb redid the calling of the multiplex PCR reads with MiXCR, one entry per CDR3 protein. The table has 300,000 to 450,000 distinct CDR3 sequences, around a quarter seen once; the top ten hold 70% to 75%. The V gene lost 6 bases and the J gene lost 1 base, with 13 bases spanning the gap. The length of the CDR3 is 15 residues.

The sequence was obtained from a man aged 50 to 60 with Graves' hyperthyroidism. The material sequenced was blood. The chain couples TRBV12-3 or TRBV12-4 to TRBJ2-1; perhaps TRBD2 as D (7 bases). The CDR3 protein is CASSMGGASYNEQFF. DNA for the CDR3: TGTGCCAGCAGCATGGGGGGGGCTTCCTACAATGAGCAGTTCTTC.